The T cell receptor beta chain described here comes from a study of blood T cell repertoires in COVID-19. Study-wide background: The origin of the acute and convalescent COVID-19 samples was the United States, Italy and Spain. PBMCs, B-cell-depleted T cells, or T cells were the source of the cDNA or gDNA that made up the material.

Original processing notes: Amplified reference gene primers provided the basis for estimating nucleated cell counts. Repertoires were generated with immunoSEQ multiplex PCR, while TCRdb's copy carries only in-frame clones and drops some. V and J calls and clone size are those listed in that table; D and trimming were worked out from the DNA. The repertoire holds about 120,000 clones, with more than 60% as singletons. Germline V gives CDR1 LNHDA, CDR2 SQIVND (reference sequence). The CDR3 is 16 amino acids. Losses at the gene ends were 3 bases for V and 4 bases for J; bases not matched to a gene: 7. The V and J genes are TRBV19 and TRBJ2-1; 9 bases fit TRBD2. Sequences were obtained from peripheral blood. This TCR came from a woman in her 70s with acute or convalescent COVID-19. CDR3 in DNA: TGTGCCAGTAGTATGGCGGGAGGGCTAGGGTACAATGAGCAGTTCTTC. It codes for CASSMAGGLGYNEQFF.